This T cell receptor beta chain is drawn from a study of beta chain features in type 1 diabetes. Concerning this clone itself: Its target is unknown.

Overall study results and limits: Type 1 diabetes patients had TCRB CDR3s that were shorter (moderately but significantly so) in all four CD4+ subsets.

Every isolated RNA sample was fully reverse transcribed, so sequencing captured expressed TCRB transcripts. Here immunoSEQ multiplex PCR was the method, and the copy in TCRdb shows in-frame clones only, minus some. The data show around 250,000 clones, with around 24% seen just once and over 0.01% held by the top ten. The CDR3 length is 14 residues. Trimming took 7 bases from V and 4 from J; bases not matched to a gene: 6. CDR1 is MNHEY and CDR2 is SMNVEV in the germline V gene (reference sequence). Sample: naive CD4+ T cells from blood. The sequence was collected from a woman in her twenties or thirties with type 1 diabetes. The chain couples TRBV27 to TRBJ2-7; 11 bases map to TRBD2. As DNA, the CDR3 is TGTGCCAGCACTACTAGCGGGAGTCGGTACGAGCAGTACTTC. This translates into CASTTSGSRYEQYF.